Given below is one T cell receptor beta chain in context. The data originate from a study of glioma-infiltrating T cells after dendritic cell vaccination. The CDR3 consists of 14 residues. V lost 0 bases to trimming and J lost 7 bases, with 10 bases between them. CDR1 SGHRS and CDR2 YFSETQ come from the germline V gene. Libraries were prepared by immunoSEQ multiplex PCR; TCRdb keeps only in-frame clonotypes and omits some of them. This sample has roughly 100,000 clones, with 75% to 85% found just once. The chain employs TRBV5-1 and TRBJ2-2, with D maybe TRBD1 (6 bases). Source: blood, taken before dendritic cell vaccination. This receptor was identified in a human donor with glioblastoma. The CDR3 nucleotides are TGCGCCAGCAGCTTGGGGCAGGGGATCGGGGAGCTGTTTTTT. It translates to CASSLGQGIGELFF.